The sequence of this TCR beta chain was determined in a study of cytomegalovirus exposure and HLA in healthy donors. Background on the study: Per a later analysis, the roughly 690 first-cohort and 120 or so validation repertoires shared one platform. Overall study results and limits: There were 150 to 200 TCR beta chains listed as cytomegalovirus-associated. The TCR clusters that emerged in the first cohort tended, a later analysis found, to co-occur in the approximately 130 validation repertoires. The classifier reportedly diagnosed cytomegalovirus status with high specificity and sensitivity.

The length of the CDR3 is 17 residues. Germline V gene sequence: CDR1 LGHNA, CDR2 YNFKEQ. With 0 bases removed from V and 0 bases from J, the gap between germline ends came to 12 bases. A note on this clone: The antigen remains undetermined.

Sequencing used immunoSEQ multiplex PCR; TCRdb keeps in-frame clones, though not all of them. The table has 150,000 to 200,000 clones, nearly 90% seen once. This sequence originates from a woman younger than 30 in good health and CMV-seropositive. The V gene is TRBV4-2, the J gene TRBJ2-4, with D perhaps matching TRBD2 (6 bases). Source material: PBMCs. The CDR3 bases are TGTGCCAGCAGCCAAGAGGGGACTGGGTCAGCCAAAAACATTCAGTACTTC. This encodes CASSQEGTGSAKNIQYF.